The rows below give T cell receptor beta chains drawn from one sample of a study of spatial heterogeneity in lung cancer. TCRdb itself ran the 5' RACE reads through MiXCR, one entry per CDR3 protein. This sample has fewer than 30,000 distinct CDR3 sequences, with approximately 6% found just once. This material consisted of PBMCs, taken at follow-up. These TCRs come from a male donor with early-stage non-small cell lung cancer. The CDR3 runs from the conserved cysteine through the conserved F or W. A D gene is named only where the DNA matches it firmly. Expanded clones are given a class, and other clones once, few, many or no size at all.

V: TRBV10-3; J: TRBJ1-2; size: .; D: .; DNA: TGTGCCATCAGTGGTCCCCTTGTGGGGCAAGCCCACTATGGCTACACCTTC; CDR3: CAISGPLVGQAHYGYTF
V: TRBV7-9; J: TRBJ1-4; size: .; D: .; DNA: TGTGCCAGCAGCTTAGTGGGGCGGGGTGAAAAACTGTTTTTT; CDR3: CASSLVGRGEKLFF
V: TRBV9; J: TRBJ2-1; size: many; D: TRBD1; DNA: TGTGCCAGCAGACCAAAACAGGGGGCGGCGGGTGAGCAGTTCTTC; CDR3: CASRPKQGAAGEQFF
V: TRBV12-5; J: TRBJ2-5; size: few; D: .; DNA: TGTGCTAGTAGAATGACGGGATTCCAAGAGACCCAGTACTTC; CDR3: CASRMTGFQETQYF
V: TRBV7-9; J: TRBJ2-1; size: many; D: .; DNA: TGTGCCAGCAGCTTTGGGAATGAGCAGTTCTTC; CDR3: CASSFGNEQFF
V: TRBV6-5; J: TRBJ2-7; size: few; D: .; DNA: TGTGCCAGCAGTTACTCGGGACAATTCCACGAGCAGTACTTC; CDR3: CASSYSGQFHEQYF
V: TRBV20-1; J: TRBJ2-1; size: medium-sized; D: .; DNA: TGCAGTGCTGCGCGGGGACAAGTCCAAAATGAGCAGTTCTTC; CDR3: CSAARGQVQNEQFF
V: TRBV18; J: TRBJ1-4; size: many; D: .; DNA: TGTGCCAGCTCACCACAGGGTGCCCCTTCGGATGAAAAACTGTTTTTT; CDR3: CASSPQGAPSDEKLFF
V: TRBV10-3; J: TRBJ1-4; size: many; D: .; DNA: TGTGCCATCAGTGCCCAGGGAGATGAAAAACTGTTTTTT; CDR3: CAISAQGDEKLFF
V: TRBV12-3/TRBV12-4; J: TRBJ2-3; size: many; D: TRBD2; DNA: TGTGCCAGCAGTTTAAAGCGGGAGACAGCGCAGTATTTT; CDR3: CASSLKRETAQYF
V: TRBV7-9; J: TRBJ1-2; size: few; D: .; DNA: TGTGCCAGCAGCCGGGGGGGCTACACCTTC; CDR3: CASSRGGYTF
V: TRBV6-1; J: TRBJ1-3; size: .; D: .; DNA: TGTGCCAGCGGGGGGGGCAGAAGCTCTGGAAACACCATATATTTT; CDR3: CASGGGRSSGNTIYF
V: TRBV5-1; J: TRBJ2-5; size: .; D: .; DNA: TGCGCCAGCAGCCCTCGGGTTCGAGAGACCCAGTACTTC; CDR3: CASSPRVRETQYF
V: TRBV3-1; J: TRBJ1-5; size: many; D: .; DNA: TGTGCCAGCGAGGCATCATATAGCAATCAGCCCCAGCATTTT; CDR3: CASEASYSNQPQHF
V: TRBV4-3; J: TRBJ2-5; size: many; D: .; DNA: TGCGCCAGCAGCCAAGATTTCCAGGAGCGAGAGACCCAGTACTTC; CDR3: CASSQDFQERETQYF
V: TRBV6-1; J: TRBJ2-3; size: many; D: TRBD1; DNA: TGTGCCAGCAGTGAAGCGCGGCCGGGACAGGGTAACACAGATACGCAGTATTTT; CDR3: CASSEARPGQGNTDTQYF
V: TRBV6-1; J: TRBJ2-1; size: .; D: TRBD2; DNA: TGTGCCAGCAGGACTAGCGGGAACAATGAGCAGTTCTTC; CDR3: CASRTSGNNEQFF
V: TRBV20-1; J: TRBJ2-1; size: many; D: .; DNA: TGCAGTGCTGGACCTCCCCGGGCCTTTTACAATGAGCAGTTCTTC; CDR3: CSAGPPRAFYNEQFF
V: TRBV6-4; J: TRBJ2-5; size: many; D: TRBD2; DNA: TGTGCCAGCAGTCGAACCGGGACTAGGGGGGAGACCCAGTACTTC; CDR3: CASSRTGTRGETQYF
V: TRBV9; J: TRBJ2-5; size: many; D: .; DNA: TGTGCCAGCAGCGTAGCTGACCTGGGGGAGACCCAGTACTTC; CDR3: CASSVADLGETQYF
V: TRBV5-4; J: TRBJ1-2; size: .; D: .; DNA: TGTGCCAGCAGCTCCGCCGGGACCCCCCGTGGAGGCTACACCTTC; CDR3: CASSSAGTPRGGYTF
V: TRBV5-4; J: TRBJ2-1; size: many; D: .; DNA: TGTGCCAGCAGCCCGGACCTGGGTGCTAGCGATGAGCAGTTCTTC; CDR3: CASSPDLGASDEQFF
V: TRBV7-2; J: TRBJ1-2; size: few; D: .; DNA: TGTGCCAGCAGCTTAGATAGTGGGGGCCCCGGAGCTAACTATGGCTACACCTTC; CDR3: CASSLDSGGPGANYGYTF
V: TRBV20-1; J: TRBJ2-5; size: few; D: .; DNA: TGCAGTGCTCTTGCTCTGGGGTGGAGGGAGACCCAGTACTTC; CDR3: CSALALGWRETQYF
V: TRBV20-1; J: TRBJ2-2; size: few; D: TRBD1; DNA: TGCAGTGCCCCTACACAGGGGCGATCCACCGGGGAGCCGTTTTTT; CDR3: CSAPTQGRSTGEPFF
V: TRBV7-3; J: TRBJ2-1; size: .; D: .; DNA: TGTGCCAGCAGCTTAAGAGGGGAACCGAATGAGCAGTTCTTC; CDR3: CASSLRGEPNEQFF
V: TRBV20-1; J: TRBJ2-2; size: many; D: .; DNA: TGCAGTGCTAGACCCTGGGGCACCGGGGAGCTGTTTTTT; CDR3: CSARPWGTGELFF
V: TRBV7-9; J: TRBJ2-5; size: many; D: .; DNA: TGTGCCAGCAGCGTAGGCCCGCGGGAGACCCAGTACTTC; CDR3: CASSVGPRETQYF
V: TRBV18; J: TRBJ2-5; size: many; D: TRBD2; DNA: TGTGCCAGCTCAACAACGGGAGGTCGGACCCAGTACTTC; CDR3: CASSTTGGRTQYF
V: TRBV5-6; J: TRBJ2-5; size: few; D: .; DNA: TGTGCCAGCAGCTTGTTTGGGGACCACCCCGGGGAGACCCAGTACTTC; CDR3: CASSLFGDHPGETQYF
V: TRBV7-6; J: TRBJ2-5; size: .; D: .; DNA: TGTGCCAGCAGCTTAGGGGCGGGAATCGAAGAGACCCAGTACTTC; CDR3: CASSLGAGIEETQYF
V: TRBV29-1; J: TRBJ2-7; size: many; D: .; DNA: TGCAGCGTAGACGGTTCCTACGAGCAGTACTTC; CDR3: CSVDGSYEQYF
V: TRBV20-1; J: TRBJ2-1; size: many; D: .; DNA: TGCAGTGCTCCTTCGGACACAAACAATGAGCAGTTCTTC; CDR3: CSAPSDTNNEQFF
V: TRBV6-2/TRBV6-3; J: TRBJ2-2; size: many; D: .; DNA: TGTGCCAGCAGACTGACAGGCCGAACCGGGGAGCTGTTTTTT; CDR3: CASRLTGRTGELFF
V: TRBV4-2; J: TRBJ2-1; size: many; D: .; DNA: TGTGCCAGCAGCCAAGTCCTTCGTGGCTATGAGCAGTTCTTC; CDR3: CASSQVLRGYEQFF
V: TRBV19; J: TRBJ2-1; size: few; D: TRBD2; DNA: TGTGCCAGTAGTTTGACTAGCGCGACATCCTACAATGAGCAGTTCTTC; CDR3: CASSLTSATSYNEQFF
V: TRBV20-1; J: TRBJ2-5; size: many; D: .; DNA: TGCAGTGCTAGAGGATTGGGGACCCAGTACTTC; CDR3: CSARGLGTQYF
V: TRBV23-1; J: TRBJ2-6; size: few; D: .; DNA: TGCGCCAGCAGTCAAACCCGTGAAAGGCCCCACGTCCTGACTTTC; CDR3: CASSQTRERPHVLTF
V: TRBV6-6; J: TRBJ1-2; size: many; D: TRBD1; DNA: TGTGCCAGCAGTTACTCGGGACAGGGAAACTATGGCTACACCTTC; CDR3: CASSYSGQGNYGYTF
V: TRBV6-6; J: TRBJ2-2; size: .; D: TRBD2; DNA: TGTGCCAGCAGCCCCGGGGGGGGTTGGACCGGGGAGCTGTTTTTT; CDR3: CASSPGGGWTGELFF
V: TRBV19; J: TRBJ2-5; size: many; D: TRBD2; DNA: TGTGCCAGTAGTATCCAAGCGGGAATACGAGAGACCCAGTACTTC; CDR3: CASSIQAGIRETQYF
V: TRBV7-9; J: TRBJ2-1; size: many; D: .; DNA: TGTGCCAGCAGCTCCCTCGAGGGGCCCAACAATGAGCAGTTCTTC; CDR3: CASSSLEGPNNEQFF
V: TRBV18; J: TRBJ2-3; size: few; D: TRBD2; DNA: TGTGCCAGCTCCAAACTCCCCGGGGGGGCCGAAGATACGCAGTATTTT; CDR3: CASSKLPGGAEDTQYF
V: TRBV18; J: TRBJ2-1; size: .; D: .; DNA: TGTGCCAGCTCACCTCCGGGGGCCGGTTTCAATGAGCAGTTCTTC; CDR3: CASSPPGAGFNEQFF
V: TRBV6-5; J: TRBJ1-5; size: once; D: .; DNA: TGTACCAGCAGAGCGAATAGCAATCAGCCCCAGCATTTT; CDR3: CTSRANSNQPQHF
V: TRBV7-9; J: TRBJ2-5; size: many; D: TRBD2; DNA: TGTGCCAGCAGCAGGGGCTCCCTAGCGGGAGGAGAGACCCAGTACTTC; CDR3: CASSRGSLAGGETQYF
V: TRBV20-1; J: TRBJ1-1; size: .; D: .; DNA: TGCAGTGCAACGGCCTCCCGGGGAGCTTTCTTT; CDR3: CSATASRGAFF
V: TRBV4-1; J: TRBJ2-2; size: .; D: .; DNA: TGCGCCAGCACTACCGGACAAAACACCGGGGAGCTGTTTTTT; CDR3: CASTTGQNTGELFF
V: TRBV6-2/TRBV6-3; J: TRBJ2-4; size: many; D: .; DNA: TGTGCCAGCAGTTACTCGCTTCAGGGCGGCAAAAACATTCAGTACTTC; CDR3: CASSYSLQGGKNIQYF
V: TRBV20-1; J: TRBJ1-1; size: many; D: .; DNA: TGCAGTGCTAGAGATGCGTCGGCTGAAGCTTTCTTT; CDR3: CSARDASAEAFF
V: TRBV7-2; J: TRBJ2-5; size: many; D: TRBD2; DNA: TGTGCCAGCAGCCTTCAGGGGACTAGCGGGAGAGAGACCCAGTACTTC; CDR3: CASSLQGTSGRETQYF
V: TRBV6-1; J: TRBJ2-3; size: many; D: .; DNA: TGTGCCAGCAGTGGCCAGGGTTCGTGGCTAGCAATCACAGATACGCAGTATTTT; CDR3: CASSGQGSWLAITDTQYF
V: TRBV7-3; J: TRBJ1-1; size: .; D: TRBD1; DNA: TGTGCCAGCAGCACCCAACAGGGGGCTAGAGGCGCTGAAGCTTTCTTT; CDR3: CASSTQQGARGAEAFF
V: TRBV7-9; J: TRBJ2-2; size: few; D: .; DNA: TGTGCCAGCAGCCTTGAGACGCGCGGGACCGGGGAGCTGTTTTTT; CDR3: CASSLETRGTGELFF